These 22 T cell receptor beta chains came from one sample sequenced in a study of CD8 T cells in ankylosing spondylitis. In TCRdb, the 5' RACE reads were re-called with MiXCR into one record per CDR3 protein. The sample carries 350,000 to 450,000 distinct CDR3 sequences, 20% to 25% recorded once. Sequencing was performed on blood, either unsorted or a sorted T cell fraction (not recorded which). The receptors stem from a male donor with ankylosing spondylitis or in good health (not recorded which).

This chain links TRBV6-2 or TRBV6-3 with TRBJ2-1; D is undetermined. The CDR3 spans 15 residues. The ends were cut back, 7 bases at V and 0 bases at J, with 13 bases in the middle. The germline V gene has CDR1 MNHEY and CDR2 SVGEGT. CDR3 coding DNA: TGTGCCAGCAAGGCCCACCTGATCTCCTACAATGAGCAGTTCTTC. Its translation: CASKAHLISYNEQFF.

This clonotype was counted between two and nine times. The chain employs TRBV11-2 and TRBJ2-1; no firm D call. The germline V and J ends were trimmed by 5 bases and 8 bases, with 25 bases remaining between them. This CDR3 is built from 17 residues. Germline-derived CDR1 and CDR2 are SGHAT and FQNNGV. CDR3 DNA sequence: TGTGCCAGCAGCCCAGACGGGTACAGACTCTTCCATGATGAGCAGTTCTTC. Protein: CASSPDGYRLFHDEQFF.

The DNA for the CDR3 is TGTGCCAGCAGCTTTTTGGGACAGCCCCAAGAGACCCAGTACTTC. Protein product: CASSFLGQPQETQYF. The chain couples TRBV7-3 to TRBJ2-5; 7 bases agree with TRBD1. The germline gives CDR1 SGHTA, CDR2 FQGTGA. CDR3 length: 15 residues. The V segment lost 3 bases and the J segment 1 base; nucleotides outside the gene matches: 5.

This clonotype has a handful of counts. The chain has TRBV11-1 and TRBJ2-1; weak D call: TRBD1 (6 bases). V was pared by 5 bases and J by 9 bases, with 29 bases between. Germline V gene data show CDR1 as SGHAT and CDR2 as FQDESV (reference sequence). The CDR3 loop spans 18 amino acids. CDR3 amino acids: CASSPNTYRDNGRSEQFF. As DNA, the CDR3 is TGTGCCAGCAGCCCAAACACTTACAGGGACAACGGTCGGAGTGAGCAGTTCTTC.

The V gene is TRBV27, the J gene TRBJ2-7; D is unclear. Germline V gives CDR1 MNHEY, CDR2 SMNVEV (reference sequence). The CDR3 runs 13 residues. V was shortened by 3 bases and J by 2 bases, with 8 bases between the two germline ends. The CDR3 coding sequence is TGTGCCAGCAGTTTGGGTCACGCCTACGAGCAGTACTTC. Translating it yields CASSLGHAYEQYF.

The V call is TRBV20-1, the J call TRBJ2-1; 7 bases are a match to TRBD2. The CDR3 is 16 amino acids. The V and J ends lost 3 bases and 12 bases, in that order; junction bases with no gene match: 20. The germline V gene encodes CDR1 DFQATT and CDR2 SNEGSKA (reference sequence). The CDR3 loop is CSARETSGGTKLWQFF. Here the CDR3 DNA reads TGCAGTGCTAGGGAGACTTCCGGGGGGACCAAGCTGTGGCAGTTCTTC.

In this sample, this clonotype turned up once. This chain links TRBV20-1 with TRBJ2-7; no reliable D call. Trimming cost V 6 bases and J 3 bases, with 12 bases left between them. The CDR3 spans 12 residues. Per germline, CDR1 DFQATT and CDR2 SNEGSKA (reference sequence). CDR3 amino acids: CSAKGPDYEQYF. CDR3 nucleotide sequence: TGCAGTGCGAAAGGTCCTGACTACGAGCAGTACTTC.

This sequence joins TRBV7-3 and TRBJ2-1; 9 bases are shared with TRBD2. Germline loops: CDR1 SGHTA, CDR2 FQGTGA. V dropped 5 bases and J dropped 6; count of bases not matched to a gene: 5. CDR3 length: 14 amino acids. This chain's CDR3 is CASSPAGGPNEQFF. CDR3 coding DNA: TGTGCCAGCAGCCCGGCGGGGGGGCCCAATGAGCAGTTCTTC.

This clonotype was seen a handful of times. The V and J genes are TRBV7-9 and TRBJ2-1; possible D gene TRBD2, 6 bases. CDR3 length: 13 residues. Looked up from germline, CDR1 is SEHNR and CDR2 is FQNEAQ (reference sequence). Trimming took 3 bases from V and 8 from J, leaving 11 bases between them. Here the CDR3 reads CASSFDRGYEQFF. For the CDR3, the DNA is TGTGCCAGCAGCTTTGATCGGGGGTATGAGCAGTTCTTC.

This clonotype appeared a few times. The gene calls are TRBV7-8 and TRBJ1-6, with D perhaps matching TRBD1 (5 bases). Trimming shortened V by 1 base and J by 9 bases, and 19 bases separated the two germline ends. CDR1 and CDR2 from the germline V gene are SGHVS and FQNEAQ. The length of the CDR3 is 17 residues. The CDR3 nucleotides are TGTGCCAGCAGCTTAGGTGGGGCACACCTAACAGGTTCACCCCTCCACTTT. This translates into CASSLGGAHLTGSPLHF. The whole variable domain, remainder taken from reference TRBV7-8 and TRBJ1-6, is GAGVSQSPRYKVAKRGQDVALRCDPISGHVSLFWYQQALGQGPEFLTYFQNEAQLDKSGLPSDRFFAERPEGSVSTLKIQRTQQEDSAVYLCASSLGGAHLTGSPLHFGNGTRLTVT.

The chain carries TRBV20-1 and TRBJ1-2; D remains unclear. This CDR3 contains 13 residues. The V end was cut by 4 bases, the J end by 0 bases, with 9 bases between. Looked up from germline, CDR1 is DFQATT and CDR2 is SNEGSKA (reference sequence). The CDR3 DNA reads as TGCAGTGCTAAGGACCTAGCTAACTATGGCTACACCTTC. Translation gives CSAKDLANYGYTF.

The gene calls are TRBV28 and TRBJ1-5; 9 bases match TRBD1. Losses at the gene ends were 4 bases for V and 2 bases for J; bases not matched to a gene: 15. Germline V CDR1 and CDR2: MDHEN, SYDVKM. This CDR3 region has 19 residues. The DNA of the CDR3 is TGTGCCAGCAGTTGGACAGGGGACAGGGCTATAGCTGGCAATCAGCCCCAGCATTTT. It is translated as CASSWTGDRAIAGNQPQHF. The full variable domain, completed using reference TRBV28 and TRBJ1-5, is DVKVTQSSRYLVKRTGEKVFLECVQDMDHENMFWYRQDPGLGLRLIYFSYDVKMKEKGDIPEGYSVSREKKERFSLILESASTNQTSMYLCASSWTGDRAIAGNQPQHFGDGTRLSIL.

This clonotype has more than one count but fewer than ten. This chain uses TRBV7-9 with TRBJ2-5; 13 bases are shared with TRBD2. CDR1 and CDR2 from the germline V gene are SEHNR and FQNEAQ (reference sequence). J was trimmed by 4 bases and V by 2 bases; bases with no gene match: 7. This CDR3 is built from 17 residues. The CDR3 loop reads CASSLPPGLAGRETQYF. The DNA for the CDR3 is TGTGCCAGCAGCTTACCCCCGGGACTAGCGGGGAGAGAGACCCAGTACTTC.

The J gene is TRBJ2-5, the V gene TRBV28; D might be TRBD1 (6 bases). The CDR3 runs 14 residues. Germline CDR1 reads MDHEN; CDR2 reads SYDVKM. V lost 3 bases, J lost 5 bases, and 13 bases lay in between. CDR3 DNA sequence: TGTGCCAGCAGTTTTTATCAGGGGATGGAGACCCAGTACTTC. Translated, it gives CASSFYQGMETQYF.

A few counts support this clonotype. This chain joins TRBV28 and TRBJ2-3; 8 bases are shared with TRBD1. V shed 7 bases and J 3 bases; nucleotides not matched to a gene: 9. This CDR3 contains 15 residues. CDR1 and CDR2 from the germline V gene are MDHEN and SYDVKM. CDR3 coding DNA: TGTGCCAGCACCCAGGACAGGGTGGGGACAGATACGCAGTATTTT. Translating gives CASTQDRVGTDTQYF.

The chain uses TRBV5-6 and TRBJ2-7; D tentatively fits TRBD1 or TRBD2 (5 bases each). V lost 4 bases, J lost 7 bases, and 15 bases lay in between. Germline V gene lookup returns CDR1 SGHDT and CDR2 YYEEEE. The CDR3 length is 13 residues. Written as DNA, the CDR3 is TGTGCCAGCAGCACCGGGACGCCGGGGGAGCAGTACTTC. This sequence encodes CASSTGTPGEQYF.

This chain connects TRBV4-1 to TRBJ1-1; a possible D gene is TRBD1 (6 bases). Germline CDR1 and CDR2: MGHRA and YSYEKL. V was trimmed by 2 bases and J by 11 bases, leaving 15 bases between them. The CDR3 totals 13 residues. This CDR3 is CASSQPAGAGAFF. DNA of the CDR3: TGCGCCAGCAGCCAACCGGCAGGGGCAGGTGCTTTCTTT.

The V gene is TRBV15, the J gene TRBJ2-4, with 14 bases identical to TRBD2. Looked up from germline, CDR1 is LNHNV and CDR2 is YYDKDF (reference sequence). The CDR3 spans 17 residues. V lost 5 bases to trimming and J lost 1 base; unmatched junction nucleotides: 4. For the CDR3, the DNA is TGTGCCACCAGCGGCGGACTAGCGGGGGGTGCCAAAAACATTCAGTACTTC. It encodes CATSGGLAGGAKNIQYF.

The J gene is TRBJ2-7, the V gene TRBV29-1; possibly TRBD2 for D (5 bases). V lost 1 base and J lost 12, with 13 bases in between. Germline V CDR1 and CDR2: SQVTM, ANQGSEA. CDR3 length: 11 residues. CDR3 sequence reads: CSVEVVGERYF. The CDR3 coding sequence is TGCAGCGTTGAAGTGGTCGGGGAACGGTACTTC.

The chain couples TRBV12-3 or TRBV12-4 to TRBJ2-7; 11 bases align to TRBD1. The CDR3 consists of 15 residues. The V gene end was trimmed by 5 bases and the J gene end by 4 bases; junction bases not matched to a gene: 7. CDR3 DNA sequence: TGTGCCAGCAGTGCGGGACAGGGGGGAGGATACGAGCAGTACTTC. This translates into CASSAGQGGGYEQYF.

The chain is built from TRBV20-1 and TRBJ2-2; tentative D call: TRBD1 (5 bases). The V gene lost 5 bases and the J gene lost 2 bases, with 9 bases spanning the gap. The germline V gene encodes CDR1 DFQATT and CDR2 SNEGSKA (reference sequence). CDR3 length: 13 residues. CDR3 amino acids: CSAWGLNTGELFF. The CDR3 nucleotides read TGCAGTGCTTGGGGCCTTAACACCGGGGAGCTGTTTTTT.

This chain uses TRBV11-3 with TRBJ2-3; the D is unclear. There are 15 residues in the CDR3. Germline V gives CDR1 SGHNT, CDR2 YENEEA. The ends were cut back, 1 base at V and 2 bases at J, with 10 bases in the middle. The CDR3 here is CASSLGFGFTDTQYF. DNA for the CDR3: TGTGCCAGCAGCTTAGGATTCGGATTCACAGATACGCAGTATTTT.